This T cell receptor (beta chain) was profiled in a study of blood T cell repertoires in COVID-19. Study background: Whether acute or convalescent, the COVID-19 samples came from the United States, Italy and Spain. T cells, B-cell-depleted T cells, or PBMCs supplied cDNA or gDNA.

CDR3 length equals 17 residues. J was trimmed by 2 bases and V by 5 bases; bases with no gene match: 8. The V gene's germline CDR1 is SGHDN and CDR2 FVKESK. Authors' processing steps: Using reference gene primer amplification, nucleated cell counts were estimated. Repertoires were generated with immunoSEQ multiplex PCR, while TCRdb's copy carries only in-frame clones and drops some. For V, J and clone size, that table is used; D and trimming come from the DNA. Of around 76,000 clones listed, 81% were seen once; the top ten hold around 0.91%. The receptor was derived from a woman between 65 and 79 years old with acute or convalescent COVID-19. Sequencing input: peripheral blood. This chain connects TRBV14 to TRBJ1-3, with 11 bases identical to TRBD1. The CDR3 sequence is CASSARTGGATGNTIYF. Here the CDR3 DNA reads TGTGCCAGCAGCGCCCGGACAGGGGGCGCGACTGGAAACACCATATATTTT.